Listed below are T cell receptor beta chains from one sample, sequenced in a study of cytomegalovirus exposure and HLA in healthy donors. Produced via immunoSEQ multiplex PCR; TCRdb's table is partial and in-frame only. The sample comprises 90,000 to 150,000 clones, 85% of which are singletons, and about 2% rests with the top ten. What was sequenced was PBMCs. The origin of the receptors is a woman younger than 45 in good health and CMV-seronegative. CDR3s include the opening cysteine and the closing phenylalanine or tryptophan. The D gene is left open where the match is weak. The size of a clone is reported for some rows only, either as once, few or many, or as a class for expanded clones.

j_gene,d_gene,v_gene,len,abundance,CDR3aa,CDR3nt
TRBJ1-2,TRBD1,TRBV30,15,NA,CAWILPGTGNYGYTF,TGTGCCTGGATCCTCCCCGGGACAGGGAACTATGGCTACACCTTC
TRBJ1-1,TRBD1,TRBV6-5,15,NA,CASRNAGTGGTEAFF,TGTGCCAGCAGAAACGCCGGGACAGGAGGCACTGAAGCTTTCTTT
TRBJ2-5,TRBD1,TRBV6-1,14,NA,CASSKTGTGWTQYF,TGTGCCAGCAGTAAAACCGGGACAGGGTGGACCCAGTACTTC
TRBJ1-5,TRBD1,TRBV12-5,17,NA,CASGLALGTGRDQPQHF,TGTGCTAGTGGTTTGGCCCTCGGGACAGGGAGGGATCAGCCCCAGCATTTT
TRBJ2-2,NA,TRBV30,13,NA,CAWSVRGGGELFF,TGTGCCTGGAGTGTAAGGGGTGGCGGGGAGCTGTTTTTT
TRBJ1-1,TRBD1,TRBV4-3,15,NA,CASSHRQGMNTEAFF,TGCGCCAGCAGCCACCGACAGGGGATGAACACTGAAGCTTTCTTT
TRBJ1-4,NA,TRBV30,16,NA,CAWSRGRVRTNEKLFF,TGTGCCTGGAGCAGAGGCAGGGTTCGGACTAATGAAAAACTGTTTTTT
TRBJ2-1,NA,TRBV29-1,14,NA,CSVVGGVGVNEQFF,TGCAGCGTTGTTGGCGGGGTGGGGGTCAATGAGCAGTTCTTC
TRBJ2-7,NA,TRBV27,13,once,CASAQQGVYEQYF,TGTGCCAGCGCGCAACAGGGCGTCTACGAGCAGTACTTC
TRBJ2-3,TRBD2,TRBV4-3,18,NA,CASSQGRGLAGGQDTQYF,TGCGCCAGCAGCCAAGGGCGGGGACTAGCGGGGGGGCAAGATACGCAGTATTTT
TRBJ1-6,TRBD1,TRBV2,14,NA,CASRDRAVYSPLHF,TGTGCCAGCAGAGACAGGGCCGTCTATTCACCCCTCCACTTT
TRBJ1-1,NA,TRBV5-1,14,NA,CASSFGGGRTEAFF,TGCGCCAGCAGCTTTGGTGGGGGCCGGACTGAAGCTTTCTTT
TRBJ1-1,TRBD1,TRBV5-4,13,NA,CASRGQGATEAFF,TGTGCCAGCAGGGGACAGGGGGCAACTGAAGCTTTCTTT
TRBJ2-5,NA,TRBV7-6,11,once,CASSVQETQYF,TGTGCCAGCAGCGTACAAGAGACCCAGTACTTC
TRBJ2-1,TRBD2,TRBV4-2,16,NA,CASSHTSGGDYNEQFF,TGTGCCAGCAGCCACACTAGCGGGGGGGACTACAATGAGCAGTTCTTC